The next 28 T cell receptor beta chains were all read from a single sample in a study of a mutant IDH1 vaccine in newly diagnosed glioma. Data came from immunoSEQ multiplex PCR; TCRdb stores just in-frame clones and leaves some out. The table shows 20,000 to 30,000 clones, with just over 90% occurring only once. Documented time point: baseline, week 1 (first vaccination visit). Indicated treatment: pre-vaccination baseline after standard-of-care therapy. The sample in question was PBMCs, obtained from a glioma patient treated with radiotherapy, temozolomide or both. These receptor sequences come from a man aged 25 to 40 with glioma.

This clone is judged medium-sized (0.01 to 0.1%). The chain is built from TRBV27 and TRBJ1-1; 8 bases are shared with TRBD1. V shed 3 bases and J 6 bases; nucleotides not matched to a gene: 15. The CDR3 sequence is 17 residues long. Per the germline V gene, CDR1 is MNHEY and CDR2 is SMNVEV (reference sequence). CDR3 coding DNA: TGTGCCAGCAGTTTCTTATTCTCGGACAGGGATAAACCTGAAGCTTTCTTT. It specifies CASSFLFSDRDKPEAFF.

This chain links TRBV5-1 with TRBJ2-7, with 8 bases fitting TRBD2. Germline CDR1 reads SGHRS; CDR2 reads YFSETQ. The CDR3 contains 17 residues. J lost 1 base, V lost 3 bases, and 12 bases had no gene match. CDR3 DNA: TGCGCCAGCAGCTACTCAAGCGGGAGCGGGGCTTCCTACGAGCAGTACTTC. As protein: CASSYSSGSGASYEQYF.

The chain employs TRBV5-1 and TRBJ1-1; the D gene is possibly TRBD1 (5 bases). CDR3 size: 16 residues. The V end lost 2 bases, the J end lost 0 bases, and 14 bases lay between the germline ends. Germline assignment: CDR1 SGHRS and CDR2 YFSETQ. As DNA, the CDR3 is TGCGCCAGCAGCTTACAACCGGGACTGATGAACACTGAAGCTTTCTTT. It specifies CASSLQPGLMNTEAFF.

CDR3 nucleotide sequence: TGTGCCAGTAGTATTCCCCAGCCGGGAAACACCATATATTTT. It codes for CASSIPQPGNTIYF. The chain links TRBV19 to TRBJ1-3; D gene unclear. The CDR3 totals 14 residues. The germline V gene has CDR1 LNHDA and CDR2 SQIVND (reference sequence). V lost 3 bases and J 4 bases, leaving 10 bases between the germline ends.

The chain's CDR3 is CASSLQGVGANVLTF. The CDR3 bases are TGTGCCAGCAGCTTGCAGGGGGTTGGGGCCAACGTCCTGACTTTC. The chain links TRBV7-2 to TRBJ2-6; 7 positions agree with TRBD1. Trimming took 3 bases from V and 3 from J; bases not matched to a gene: 2. The CDR3 extends over 15 amino acids. Looked up from germline, CDR1 is SGHTA and CDR2 is FQGNSA. The complete variable domain, with remaining parts taken from reference TRBV7-2 and TRBJ2-6, reads GAGVSQSPSNKVTEKGKDVELRCDPISGHTALYWYRQSLGQGLEFLIYFQGNSAPDKSGLPSDRFSAERTGGSVSTLTIQRTQQEDSAVYLCASSLQGVGANVLTFGAGSRLTVL.

The chain couples TRBV10-1 to TRBJ2-7; 7 nucleotides line up with TRBD1. CDR1 is WNHNN, CDR2 SYGVQD, per germline (reference sequence). The CDR3 length is 13 residues. With 6 bases clipped from V and 3 bases from J, the junction kept 5 bases outside the gene matches. The CDR3 loop reads CASSRDRLYEQYF. DNA of the CDR3: TGCGCCAGCAGCCGGGACAGACTCTACGAGCAGTACTTC.

This clone occurred once. J is TRBJ2-7 and V is TRBV5-6; 10 bases align to TRBD2. Trimming at V came to 4 bases and at J to 4 bases, leaving 8 bases not matched to a gene. The CDR3 spans 15 residues. Germline CDR1 is SGHDT and CDR2 is YYEEEE. In nucleotides, the CDR3 is TGTGCCAGCAGCGGCAGGCTAGCGGGAGTATACGAGCAGTACTTC. Translated, it gives CASSGRLAGVYEQYF.

The chain links TRBV6-5 to TRBJ1-1, with 7 positions matching TRBD1. This CDR3 has 13 amino acids. V was clipped by 7 bases and J by 5 bases; unmatched bases: 7. Germline V lookup: CDR1 MNHEY, CDR2 SVGAGI. This CDR3 reads CASIPTGWTEAFF. The CDR3 nucleotides are TGTGCCAGCATCCCGACAGGGTGGACTGAAGCTTTCTTT.

V gene TRBV6-1 combines with J gene TRBJ1-1; 8 positions match TRBD1. The junction had 9 bases not matched to a gene; V was cut back by 6 bases and J by 6 bases. This CDR3 spans 14 amino acids. Germline V gene lookup returns CDR1 MNHNS and CDR2 SASEGT. The CDR3 nucleotides are TGTGCCAGCAGCTTCGGACAGGGTAGGGCTGAAGCTTTCTTT. The encoded protein is CASSFGQGRAEAFF.

V gene TRBV12-5 combines with J gene TRBJ2-7, with D maybe TRBD2 (6 bases). CDR3 length: 13 amino acids. Germline CDR1 and CDR2: LGHNT and FRNRAP. V dropped 5 bases and J dropped 3 bases, with 11 bases sitting between them. CDR3 DNA sequence: TGTGCTAGTGGTAGGGGACTGATCTACGAGCAGTACTTC. It encodes CASGRGLIYEQYF.

The chain uses TRBV2 and TRBJ2-1, with 9 bases aligning to TRBD1. CDR3 length: 15 amino acids. The junction had 1 base not matched to a gene; V was cut back by 3 bases and J by 1 base. In germline, CDR1 is SNHLY, CDR2 FYNNEI. In DNA, the CDR3 is TGTGCCAGCAGTGAGACAGGGGGGTCCTACAATGAGCAGTTCTTC. This gives the protein CASSETGGSYNEQFF.

The chain carries TRBV2 and TRBJ2-5; D is uncertain. The V and J ends lost 4 bases and 1 base respectively, with 13 bases between them. Germline V gives CDR1 SNHLY, CDR2 FYNNEI. This CDR3 region has 15 residues. The CDR3 nucleotides are TGTGCCAGCAGTGGCCCCACAGCGCCCCAAGAGACCCAGTACTTC. It yields the protein CASSGPTAPQETQYF.

The V and J genes are TRBV2 and TRBJ1-1; 8 nucleotides match TRBD1. Unmatched junction bases numbered 4, after V lost 8 bases and J lost 8 bases. The CDR3 is made up of 11 amino acids. CDR1 and CDR2 from the germline V gene are SNHLY and FYNNEI. The CDR3 DNA reads TGTGCCAGCGACAGGGGAACCGAAGCTTTCTTT. Protein sequence: CASDRGTEAFF.

The V call is TRBV5-1, the J call TRBJ2-5; 8 nucleotides align to TRBD2. Germline lookup yields CDR1 SGHRS and CDR2 YFSETQ. The CDR3 is made up of 14 amino acids. V dropped 4 bases and J dropped 0; count of bases not matched to a gene: 2. The chain's CDR3 is CASSPGGDQETQYF. In nucleotides, the CDR3 is TGCGCCAGCAGCCCGGGGGGGGACCAAGAGACCCAGTACTTC.

This clone was observed a single time. The chain joins TRBV5-1 to TRBJ1-1; D uncertain. The germline V gene has CDR1 SGHRS and CDR2 YFSETQ. The CDR3 is 13 residues long. Deletions cut 4 bases from V and 0 bases from J, with 7 bases between. The CDR3 loop reads CASSPDVNTEAFF. For the CDR3, the DNA is TGCGCCAGCAGCCCCGACGTGAACACTGAAGCTTTCTTT.

This chain connects TRBV29-1 to TRBJ2-7; D may be TRBD1 (6 bases). CDR3 length: 16 residues. Germline assignment: CDR1 SQVTM and CDR2 ANQGSEA. V was cut by 4 bases and J by 0 bases, with 19 bases left in between. CDR3 DNA sequence: TGCAGCGTTGTATTTCCCACAGGGTTAGTCTCCTACGAGCAGTACTTC. Translated: CSVVFPTGLVSYEQYF.

The CDR3 region is CASSQGNVPGRQYLAKNIQYF. The DNA for the CDR3 is TGCGCCAGCAGCCAAGGGAACGTTCCGGGACGGCAATATCTAGCCAAAAACATTCAGTACTTC. This rearrangement joins TRBV4-1 to TRBJ2-4; either TRBD1 or TRBD2 may supply D (5 bases each). Germline-derived CDR1 and CDR2 are MGHRA and YSYEKL. With 1 base removed from V and 0 bases from J, the gap between germline ends came to 25 bases. This CDR3 is built from 21 residues.

The V call is TRBV11-3, the J call TRBJ2-1; no reliable D call. Germline CDR1 SGHNT, CDR2 YENEEA. Between the trimmed V and J ends, which lost 0 bases and 6 bases, there was a span of 6 bases. There are 13 residues in the CDR3. Here the CDR3 DNA reads TGTGCCAGCAGCTTAGACCGGAGCAATGAGCAGTTCTTC. This codes for CASSLDRSNEQFF. The full variable domain, rest sourced from reference TRBV11-3 and TRBJ2-1, is EAGVVQSPRYKIIEKKQPVAFWCNPISGHNTLYWYLQNLGQGPELLIRYENEEAVDDSQLPKDRFSAERLKGVDSTLKIQPAELGDSAVYLCASSLDRSNEQFFGPGTRLTVL.

This chain connects TRBV14 to TRBJ1-1; TRBD1 might be the D (6 bases). V was clipped by 10 bases and J by 2 bases, with 17 bases between them. This CDR3 is 14 amino acids long. CDR1 is SGHDN, CDR2 FVKESK, per germline. CDR3 residues: CATRDILGNTEAFF. The CDR3 DNA follows: TGTGCCACCCGGGACATCCTGGGAAACACTGAAGCTTTCTTT.

V usage is TRBV7-9 and J usage is TRBJ1-1; the D is unclear. The CDR3 runs 16 residues. Germline CDR1 reads SEHNR; CDR2 reads FQNEAQ (reference sequence). V was pared by 1 base and J by 1 base, with 13 bases between. CDR3 in DNA: TGTGCCAGCAGCTTAGTCGGAGGGCCGCAGAACACTGAAGCTTTCTTT. This codes for CASSLVGGPQNTEAFF.

V gene TRBV5-1 combines with J gene TRBJ1-4, with D hard to call. This CDR3 spans 12 amino acids. Germline CDR1 reads SGHRS; CDR2 reads YFSETQ. V lost 1 base to trimming and J lost 2 bases, with 0 bases between them. The CDR3: CASSLTNEKLFF. DNA of the CDR3: TGCGCCAGCAGCTTGACTAATGAAAAACTGTTTTTT. The whole variable domain, remainder taken from reference TRBV5-1 and TRBJ1-4, is KAGVTQTPRYLIKTRGQQVTLSCSPISGHRSVSWYQQTPGQGLQFLFEYFSETQRNKGNFPGRFSGRQFSNSRSEMNVSTLELGDSALYLCASSLTNEKLFFGSGTQLSVL.

This chain joins TRBV4-1 and TRBJ2-2; possibly TRBD2 for D (5 bases). The CDR3 length is 17 residues. V was clipped by 0 bases and J by 6 bases, with 17 bases between them. Germline loops: CDR1 MGHRA, CDR2 YSYEKL. The CDR3 loop reads CASSQDPQRETPGELFF. In nucleotides, the CDR3 is TGCGCCAGCAGCCAAGATCCCCAAAGGGAGACCCCCGGGGAGCTGTTTTTT.

V is TRBV4-2 and J is TRBJ2-1; D is unclear. V was trimmed by 3 bases and J by 0 bases, leaving 15 bases between them. This CDR3 contains 17 residues. Germline CDR1 is LGHNA and CDR2 is YNFKEQ. Here the CDR3 reads CASSQADEASSYNEQFF. In DNA, the CDR3 is TGTGCCAGCAGCCAGGCAGACGAGGCTAGCTCCTACAATGAGCAGTTCTTC.

The CDR3 DNA sequence: TGCGCCAGCAGATTCCTAGCGGGGTCCTACGAGCAGTACTTC. Its translation: CASRFLAGSYEQYF. The chain joins TRBV5-1 to TRBJ2-5; 9 bases map to TRBD2. The assigned J gene may be wrong: the sequence end matches TRBJ2-7 better. CDR1 is SGHRS, CDR2 YFSETQ, per germline. The CDR3 runs 14 residues.

The chain has TRBV19 and TRBJ2-3, with D perhaps being TRBD1 or TRBD2 (6 bases each). CDR1 is LNHDA, CDR2 SQIVND, per germline (reference sequence). CDR3 length: 14 amino acids. V gave up 6 bases and J gave up 2 bases, with 12 bases separating them. The CDR3 is CASRPGASTDTQYF. CDR3 coding DNA: TGTGCCAGTAGACCGGGGGCATCCACAGATACGCAGTATTTT.

This sequence joins TRBV18 and TRBJ2-6; D remains ambiguous. The CDR3 runs 17 residues. CDR1 is KGHSH and CDR2 is LQKENI in the germline V gene. V lost 1 base to trimming and J lost 4 bases, with 14 bases between them. CDR3 in DNA: TGTGCCAGCTCACCACGGTCGGATCCTTGGGGGGCCAACGTCCTGACTTTC. The encoded protein is CASSPRSDPWGANVLTF.

The rearrangement joins TRBV12-5 to TRBJ2-1; D perhaps matches TRBD2 (6 bases). Trimming cost V 11 bases and J 6 bases, with 17 bases left between them. This CDR3 contains 13 residues. Germline assignment: CDR1 LGHNT and CDR2 FRNRAP. CDR3 in amino acids: CASYLGGGNEQFF. The CDR3 DNA reads as TGTGCTTCCTACCTGGGGGGAGGCAATGAGCAGTTCTTC.

This chain connects TRBV27 to TRBJ1-4; D is unclear. The CDR3 runs to 14 residues. CDR1 and CDR2 from the germline V gene are MNHEY and SMNVEV (reference sequence). V lost 4 bases to trimming and J lost 0 bases, with 6 bases between them. CDR3: CASSSPTTNEKLFF. DNA for the CDR3: TGTGCCAGCAGTTCTCCAACAACTAATGAAAAACTGTTTTTT.